A single sample gave rise to the 32 T cell receptor beta chains below, sequenced in a study of T cells after yellow fever vaccination. A single record per CDR3 protein comes from TCRdb applying MiXCR to the 5' RACE reads. The sample records roughly 340,000 distinct CDR3 sequences, 3% to 4.5% being singletons. The material sequenced was PBMCs, taken 5 days after the yellow fever booster vaccination. These receptors all come from a man between 18 and 29 years old who received the YFV17D yellow fever vaccine.

This clonotype was seen repeatedly, ten times or more. The chain carries TRBV20-1 and TRBJ2-7, with 10 bases aligning to TRBD2. J was trimmed by 0 bases and V by 2 bases; bases with no gene match: 10. The CDR3 spans 17 residues. CDR1 DFQATT and CDR2 SNEGSKA come from the germline V gene (reference sequence). CDR3 sequence: CSARSPSSGGFSYEQYF. The CDR3 DNA follows: TGCAGTGCTAGATCCCCTAGTAGCGGGGGGTTCTCCTACGAGCAGTACTTC.

V is TRBV18 and J is TRBJ2-1; 11 positions match TRBD1. The junction had 4 bases not matched to a gene; V was cut back by 3 bases and J by 0 bases. The CDR3 sequence is 17 residues long. Germline V lookup: CDR1 KGHSH, CDR2 LQKENI. The CDR3 DNA reads as TGTGCCAGCTCACCGGGACAGGGGGTTCTCTCCTACAATGAGCAGTTCTTC. It codes for CASSPGQGVLSYNEQFF.

This clonotype occurred many times. This rearrangement joins TRBV12-3 or TRBV12-4 to TRBJ2-7, with D maybe TRBD2 (6 bases). The CDR3 has 13 amino acids. Trimming removed 1 base at V and 6 bases at J, with 10 bases between. In DNA form, the CDR3 reads TGTGCCAGCAGTTTAGGGGAGGTGTCCGAGCAGTACGTC. Translation: CASSLGEVSEQYV.

The rearrangement uses TRBV12-3 or TRBV12-4 and TRBJ1-1; D gene ambiguous. The CDR3 has 15 residues. The V gene lost 1 base and the J gene lost 0 bases, with 9 bases spanning the gap. The chain's CDR3 is CASSLGQGVNTEAFF. CDR3 DNA: TGTGCCAGCAGTTTAGGTCAAGGTGTGAACACTGAAGCTTTCTTT.

This clonotype was observed a single time. The J gene is TRBJ1-2, the V gene TRBV29-1, with 7 bases matching TRBD1. The CDR3 runs to 14 residues. Germline CDR1 is SQVTM and CDR2 is ANQGSEA. With 4 bases clipped from V and 7 bases from J, the junction kept 12 bases outside the gene matches. CDR3 DNA sequence: TGCAGCGTTGGAGTCCTCAAGGGGGCAAGTGGCTACACCTTC. This translates into CSVGVLKGASGYTF. Filled out from reference TRBV29-1 and TRBJ1-2, the complete variable domain reads SAVISQKPSRDICQRGTSLTIQCQVDSQVTMMFWYRQQPGQSLTLIATANQGSEATYESGFVIDKFPISRPNLTFSTLTVSNMSPEDSSIYLCSVGVLKGASGYTFGSGTRLTVV.

This clonotype was recorded many times. V usage is TRBV12-5 and J usage is TRBJ2-3; 9 positions match TRBD2. Germline CDR1 reads LGHNT; CDR2 reads FRNRAP. There are 14 residues in the CDR3. J was trimmed by 9 bases and V by 0 bases; bases with no gene match: 4. CDR3 bases: TGTGCTAGTGGTTTGGTACTGAGCGGGGGGACGCAGTATTTT. This codes for CASGLVLSGGTQYF.

This sequence joins TRBV6-5 and TRBJ2-7, with D perhaps matching TRBD1 (7 bases). The CDR3 extends over 14 amino acids. V lost 2 bases and J 0 bases, leaving 8 bases between the germline ends. Germline V gene sequence: CDR1 MNHEY, CDR2 SVGAGI. The CDR3 bases are TGTGCCAGCAGTTACCAGGGGGGCTCCTACGAGCAGTACTTC. Protein sequence: CASSYQGGSYEQYF.

The table lists this clonotype with many counts. The chain carries TRBV28 and TRBJ1-1; D gene uncertain. The V gene lost 1 base and the J gene lost 0 bases, with 6 bases spanning the gap. The germline gives CDR1 MDHEN, CDR2 SYDVKM. The CDR3 loop spans 14 amino acids. In DNA form, the CDR3 reads TGTGCCAGCAGTTTATTCGTGGTGAACACTGAAGCTTTCTTT. Residues: CASSLFVVNTEAFF.

V is TRBV12-3 or TRBV12-4 and J is TRBJ1-4; no firm D call. Deletions cut 0 bases from V and 5 bases from J, with 19 bases between. The CDR3 extends over 18 amino acids. The CDR3 region is CASSLARLRFPENEKLFF. CDR3 sequence (DNA): TGTGCCAGCAGTTTAGCTAGATTAAGGTTCCCGGAGAATGAAAAACTGTTTTTT.

The chain couples TRBV6-2 or TRBV6-3 to TRBJ1-3; no definite D call. Trimming shortened V by 6 bases and J by 2 bases, and 11 bases separated the two germline ends. Germline V CDR1 and CDR2: MNHEY, SVGEGT. The CDR3 is 14 amino acids. The chain's CDR3 is CASSPTGTGNTIYF. CDR3 nucleotide sequence: TGTGCCAGCAGCCCTACGGGAACTGGAAACACCATATATTTT.

V is TRBV2 and J is TRBJ1-2; D not resolved. The CDR3 covers 14 residues. Per the germline V gene, CDR1 is SNHLY and CDR2 is FYNNEI. V was cut by 5 bases and J by 2 bases, with 12 bases left in between. The CDR3 sequence is CASSITTFNYGYTF. Here the CDR3 DNA reads TGTGCCAGCAGTATCACGACCTTCAACTATGGCTACACCTTC.

The sample holds a few counts of this clonotype. The rearrangement uses TRBV5-8 and TRBJ2-1, with D possibly TRBD2 on 6 matching bases. The CDR3 runs 13 residues. Trimming cost V 9 bases and J 8 bases, with 18 bases left between them. Per germline, CDR1 SGHTS and CDR2 YDEGEE. The CDR3 region has the DNA TGTGCCATCCTCATTCGACTAGAAGATGAGCAGTTCTTC. Its protein product is CAILIRLEDEQFF.

This clonotype was detected many times. The chain is built from TRBV5-1 and TRBJ2-3; TRBD2 matches at 11 bases. J lost 4 bases, V lost 4 bases, and 5 bases had no gene match. CDR1 and CDR2 (germline): SGHRS, YFSETQ. The CDR3 has 15 amino acids. CDR3 DNA sequence: TGCGCCAGCAGCCAATTTAGCGGGGGGGCAGATACGCAGTATTTT. Protein sequence: CASSQFSGGADTQYF.

The gene calls are TRBV14 and TRBJ2-1, with D uncertain. This CDR3 comprises 16 residues. V lost 4 bases and J 0 bases, leaving 13 bases between the germline ends. Looked up from germline, CDR1 is SGHDN and CDR2 is FVKESK. This CDR3 reads CASSLGARLSYNEQFF. DNA of the CDR3: TGTGCCAGCAGCCTAGGAGCTAGACTCTCCTACAATGAGCAGTTCTTC.

The V gene is TRBV7-9, the J gene TRBJ2-7; 7 positions match TRBD1. With 5 bases clipped from V and 2 bases from J, the junction kept 6 bases outside the gene matches. Per germline, CDR1 SEHNR and CDR2 FQNEAQ (reference sequence). The length of the CDR3 is 14 residues. The CDR3 DNA follows: TGTGCCAGCAGCCCCAGGACAGGACCCTACGAGCAGTACTTC. It is translated as CASSPRTGPYEQYF.

This clonotype showed up just a few times. This rearrangement joins TRBV6-6 to TRBJ2-1; D might be TRBD1 (6 bases). The CDR3 length is 15 residues. V was cut by 2 bases and J by 1 base, with 9 bases left in between. Germline V CDR1 and CDR2: MNHNY, SVGAGI (reference sequence). Here the CDR3 DNA reads TGTGCCAGCAGTTACACAGGGCCGTCCTACAATGAGCAGTTCTTC. It codes for CASSYTGPSYNEQFF.

This clonotype was observed many times. The V and J genes are TRBV5-1 and TRBJ1-5; D is uncertain. CDR3 length: 15 amino acids. V was shortened by 4 bases and J by 2 bases, with 13 bases between the two germline ends. CDR1 and CDR2 (germline): SGHRS, YFSETQ. The CDR3 loop is CASSPAAGGNQPQHF. In DNA, the CDR3 is TGCGCCAGCAGCCCCGCGGCGGGCGGCAATCAGCCCCAGCATTTT.

This clonotype occurred many times. The J gene is TRBJ2-7, the V gene TRBV7-6; D is uncertain. Trimming left V 2 bases short and J 7 bases short, with 9 bases between. The CDR3 totals 12 residues. CDR1 and CDR2 (germline): SGHVS, FNYEAQ. DNA for the CDR3: TGTGCCAGCAGCTTAACCTTAGCAGAGCAGTACTTC. This sequence encodes CASSLTLAEQYF.

This clonotype was counted ten times or more. The chain carries TRBV20-1 and TRBJ1-2; D uncertain. The germline V gene has CDR1 DFQATT and CDR2 SNEGSKA (reference sequence). The CDR3 covers 12 residues. Deletions cut 0 bases from V and 4 bases from J, with 6 bases between. The CDR3: CSARDRGYGYTF. The CDR3 bases are TGCAGTGCTAGAGATCGGGGCTATGGCTACACCTTC.

J is TRBJ2-5 and V is TRBV4-2, with D possibly TRBD2 on 5 matching bases. CDR3 length: 16 residues. V lost 5 bases to trimming and J lost 4 bases, with 20 bases between them. Germline V gene lookup returns CDR1 LGHNA and CDR2 YNFKEQ. DNA for the CDR3: TGTGCCAGCAGCACCTTTAGTCTGGACGGGGTAGAGACCCAGTACTTC. The encoded protein is CASSTFSLDGVETQYF.

This chain connects TRBV29-1 to TRBJ1-5, with D unresolved. Deletions cut 6 bases from V and 7 bases from J, with 19 bases between. The germline gives CDR1 SQVTM, CDR2 ANQGSEA. The CDR3 has 14 amino acids. The CDR3 loop is CSVLWAPNGQPQHF. The CDR3 DNA reads TGCAGCGTCCTTTGGGCCCCAAACGGGCAGCCCCAGCATTTT. The full variable domain, with the rest looked up from reference TRBV29-1 and TRBJ1-5, is SAVISQKPSRDICQRGTSLTIQCQVDSQVTMMFWYRQQPGQSLTLIATANQGSEATYESGFVIDKFPISRPNLTFSTLTVSNMSPEDSSIYLCSVLWAPNGQPQHFGDGTRLSIL.

This clonotype came up a few times. J is TRBJ1-5 and V is TRBV5-4; 9 bases fit TRBD1. This CDR3 spans 17 amino acids. The germline CDR1 and CDR2 sequences are SGHNT and YYREEE (reference sequence). The J segment lost 4 bases and the V segment lost 0 bases, leaving 8 bases of the junction unmatched. CDR3 in amino acids: CASSLDLGQGSNQPQHF. The DNA of the CDR3 is TGTGCCAGCAGCTTGGATCTGGGACAGGGATCTAATCAGCCCCAGCATTTT.

This sequence joins TRBV19 and TRBJ2-1; D possibly corresponds to TRBD2 (6 bases). From germline, CDR1 is LNHDA and CDR2 SQIVND (reference sequence). The ends were cut back, 9 bases at V and 3 bases at J, with 15 bases in the middle. The CDR3 loop spans 14 amino acids. The DNA of the CDR3 is TGTGCCAGCGGTCCACGGGGGTACTACAATGAGCAGTTCTTC. Its translation is CASGPRGYYNEQFF.

The chain employs TRBV6-1 and TRBJ1-2, with TRBD1 as a possible D gene (5 bases). Trimming left V 4 bases short and J 8 bases short, with 11 bases between. Germline CDR1 and CDR2: MNHNS and SASEGT. CDR3 length: 12 amino acids. The CDR3 bases are TGTGCCAGCAGTGCTGGGGGTTTGGGCTACACCTTC. This encodes CASSAGGLGYTF.

This clonotype was observed at least ten times. The chain joins TRBV5-1 to TRBJ2-3; D might be TRBD1 (6 bases). V lost 0 bases to trimming and J lost 2 bases, with 10 bases between them. The CDR3 is made up of 15 amino acids. Germline assignment: CDR1 SGHRS and CDR2 YFSETQ. The CDR3: CASSLAGHPTDTQYF. CDR3 sequence (DNA): TGCGCCAGCAGCTTGGCGGGACACCCCACAGATACGCAGTATTTT. Together with reference TRBV5-1 and TRBJ2-3, the CDR3 gives the full variable domain: KAGVTQTPRYLIKTRGQQVTLSCSPISGHRSVSWYQQTPGQGLQFLFEYFSETQRNKGNFPGRFSGRQFSNSRSEMNVSTLELGDSALYLCASSLAGHPTDTQYFGPGTRLTVL.

This clonotype was seen more than once but under ten times. The chain uses TRBV24-1 and TRBJ2-1; 9 bases are a match to TRBD2. The CDR3 contains 16 residues. Trimming at V came to 5 bases and at J to 8 bases, leaving 12 bases not matched to a gene. The germline CDR1 and CDR2 sequences are KGHDR and SFDVKD. CDR3 sequence: CATSAHSSGIVDEQFF. In DNA, the CDR3 is TGTGCCACCAGTGCCCACTCTAGCGGGATTGTGGATGAGCAGTTCTTC.

A few counts support this clonotype. The chain couples TRBV6-1 to TRBJ2-7; tentatively, D is TRBD2 (5 bases). CDR1 is MNHNS, CDR2 SASEGT, per germline. The CDR3 has 15 residues. V lost 8 bases, J lost 2 bases, and 19 bases lay in between. For the CDR3, the DNA is TGTGCCAGCTCAAAGGACTTCTCTAACGCCTACGAGCAGTACTTC. Its protein is CASSKDFSNAYEQYF.

In this sample, this clonotype turned up a few times. The gene calls are TRBV20-1 and TRBJ2-1, with D perhaps matching TRBD2 (5 bases). The germline gives CDR1 DFQATT, CDR2 SNEGSKA (reference sequence). With 6 bases removed from V and 4 bases from J, the gap between germline ends came to 16 bases. The CDR3 runs to 14 residues. The CDR3 protein is CSAYGRGWYNEQFF. CDR3 coding DNA: TGCAGTGCCTACGGTCGCGGGTGGTACAATGAGCAGTTCTTC.

This chain joins TRBV18 and TRBJ2-3; no clear D gene. The CDR3 is 16 amino acids. Germline lookup yields CDR1 KGHSH and CDR2 LQKENI. Deletions cut 2 bases from V and 4 bases from J, with 16 bases between. The CDR3: CASSPNPPPAPDTQYF. The CDR3 bases are TGTGCCAGCTCACCAAACCCCCCCCCAGCACCAGATACGCAGTATTTT.

This clonotype has ten or more counts. The CDR3 is CASSLVGQGWNEQFF. DNA for the CDR3: TGTGCCAGCAGCTTAGTAGGTCAGGGTTGGAATGAGCAGTTCTTC. The chain carries TRBV7-9 and TRBJ2-1; possible D gene TRBD1, 5 bases. V shed 1 base and J shed 7 bases, with 14 bases lying between them. The CDR3 extends over 15 amino acids. The germline V gene has CDR1 SEHNR and CDR2 FQNEAQ (reference sequence). Together with reference TRBV7-9 and TRBJ2-1, the CDR3 gives the full variable domain: DTGVSQNPRHKITKRGQNVTFRCDPISEHNRLYWYRQTLGQGPEFLTYFQNEAQLEKSRLLSDRFSAERPKGSFSTLEIQRTEQGDSAMYLCASSLVGQGWNEQFFGPGTRLTVL.

This clonotype has just a few counts. The chain couples TRBV7-9 to TRBJ1-1; D is uncertain. Trimming shortened V by 1 base and J by 6 bases, and 12 bases separated the two germline ends. CDR1 SEHNR and CDR2 FQNEAQ come from the germline V gene (reference sequence). This CDR3 is built from 14 residues. The CDR3 is CASSLVAIDAEAFF. The CDR3 DNA is TGTGCCAGCAGCTTAGTTGCCATCGATGCTGAAGCTTTCTTT.

The J gene is TRBJ2-1, the V gene TRBV13; no clear D gene. Germline CDR1 reads PRHDT; CDR2 reads FYEKMQ (reference sequence). The CDR3 totals 14 residues. V lost 0 bases to trimming and J lost 6 bases, with 9 bases between them. The CDR3 bases are TGTGCCAGCAGCTTAGGGGTGCTCGCCAATGAGCAGTTCTTC. It is translated as CASSLGVLANEQFF.